One sample yielded the 6 T cell receptor beta chains listed below, sequenced in a study of lymphopenia after photon versus proton radiotherapy. Clones were read by immunoSEQ multiplex PCR, and TCRdb kept only the in-frame ones, dropping some. The profile shows under 75,000 clones, 85% to 95% of them singletons. The sample here was peripheral blood, taken from a patient treated with photon-based radiotherapy. All receptors derive from a woman in her 40s with cholangiocarcinoma.

The chain links TRBV4-3 to TRBJ1-3; D not certain. CDR3 length: 15 amino acids. Trimming took 0 bases from V and 0 from J, leaving 6 bases between them. Germline values: CDR1 LGHNA, CDR2 YSLEER. The CDR3 sequence: CASSQDPGSGNTIYF. As DNA, the CDR3 is TGCGCCAGCAGCCAAGATCCAGGCTCTGGAAACACCATATATTTT.

The CDR3 DNA follows: TGCGCCAGCAGCTTGGGTAGGGGCAAAGGAGATACGCAGTATTTT. Translated: CASSLGRGKGDTQYF. V gene TRBV5-1 combines with J gene TRBJ2-3, with D tentatively TRBD1 (5 bases). The CDR3 length is 15 residues. The V and J ends lost 0 bases and 5 bases respectively, with 13 bases between them. CDR1 and CDR2 from the germline V gene are SGHRS and YFSETQ.

The chain joins TRBV9 to TRBJ1-2; possibly TRBD1 for D (6 bases). The CDR3 runs to 13 residues. Germline V lookup: CDR1 SGDLS, CDR2 YYNGEE. The V and J ends lost 3 bases and 7 bases respectively, with 13 bases between them. The CDR3 DNA reads as TGTGCCAGCAGCGACACAGGGATAGGTGGCTACACCTTC. It specifies CASSDTGIGGYTF. Together with reference TRBV9 and TRBJ1-2, the CDR3 gives the full variable domain: DSGVTQTPKHLITATGQRVTLRCSPRSGDLSVYWYQQSLDQGLQFLIQYYNGEERAKGNILERFSAQQFPDLHSELNLSSLELGDSALYFCASSDTGIGGYTFGSGTRLTVV.

The chain employs TRBV7-2 and TRBJ2-1; 15 bases match TRBD2. CDR3 length: 18 amino acids. CDR1 SGHTA and CDR2 FQGNSA come from the germline V gene. With 5 bases clipped from V and 1 base from J, the junction kept 6 bases outside the gene matches. For the CDR3, the DNA is TGTGCCAGCAGCCCGGGACTAGCGGGAGGATGGTCCTACAATGAGCAGTTCTTC. It translates to CASSPGLAGGWSYNEQFF.

The chain couples TRBV21-1 to TRBJ2-2; the listed D gene, TRBD1, was not tested against the DNA. TRBV21-1 has pseudogene status. The length of the CDR3 is 16 residues. The CDR3 DNA reads TGTGCCAGCAGCAAAGGGAAGACAGGCTTCACCGGGGAGCTGTTTTTT. Its protein is CASSKGKTGFTGELFF.

The rearrangement links TRBV5-1 to TRBJ2-7; D remains ambiguous. This CDR3 contains 15 residues. Germline CDR1 is SGHRS and CDR2 is YFSETQ. V was clipped by 4 bases and J by 2 bases, with 16 bases between them. In DNA form, the CDR3 reads TGCGCCAGCAGCCTCGAACCGGCCGCTACCTACGAGCAGTACTTC. It encodes CASSLEPAATYEQYF.